These 24 T cell receptor beta chains originate from one sample sequenced in a study of shared clonotypes between healthy human individuals. Clones were sequenced by immunoSEQ multiplex PCR, and TCRdb holds only the in-frame ones, with some missing. The repertoire holds about 2 million clones, with 85% to 95% as singletons. The sample comprised naive CD4+ T cells sorted from blood. The sample's subset: CD45RA+ positively selected. The receptor source for this set is a man in his late teens or twenties in good health.

The V gene is TRBV5-4, the J gene TRBJ2-5; D may be TRBD1 (6 bases). The CDR3 covers 14 residues. The germline V and J ends were trimmed by 3 bases and 2 bases, with 11 bases remaining between them. The germline V gene encodes CDR1 SGHNT and CDR2 YYREEE (reference sequence). The CDR3 here is CASSSGQQQETQYF. As DNA, the CDR3 is TGTGCCAGCAGCTCCGGACAGCAACAAGAGACCCAGTACTTC.

This chain joins TRBV7-9 and TRBJ1-4, with a tentative D call TRBD1 (5 bases). Germline assignment: CDR1 SEHNR and CDR2 FQNEAQ (reference sequence). Trimming stripped 3 bases from V and 1 base from J, with 6 bases between. This CDR3 contains 14 residues. In DNA form, the CDR3 reads TGTGCCAGCAGCTTCCAGGGAACTAATGAAAAACTGTTTTTT. Translating it yields CASSFQGTNEKLFF. The full variable domain, with the rest looked up from reference TRBV7-9 and TRBJ1-4, is DTGVSQNPRHKITKRGQNVTFRCDPISEHNRLYWYRQTLGQGPEFLTYFQNEAQLEKSRLLSDRFSAERPKGSFSTLEIQRTEQGDSAMYLCASSFQGTNEKLFFGSGTQLSVL.

The chain combines TRBV19 with TRBJ2-5; D unresolved. CDR1 LNHDA and CDR2 SQIVND come from the germline V gene (reference sequence). This CDR3 is 16 amino acids long. The V end was cut by 6 bases, the J end by 7 bases, with 24 bases between. The CDR3 nucleotides are TGTGCCAGTAGCCGTAGGGCCTCTACCCCAAGAGTGACCCAGTACTTC. Residues: CASSRRASTPRVTQYF.

The J gene is TRBJ2-7, the V gene TRBV6-1; 9 positions agree with TRBD1. CDR3 length: 16 residues. Germline V gene data show CDR1 as MNHNS and CDR2 as SASEGT. J was trimmed by 1 base and V by 4 bases; bases with no gene match: 8. DNA for the CDR3: TGTGCCAGCAGTGTGGGCGACAGGGGGTATTCCTACGAGCAGTACTTC. Protein product: CASSVGDRGYSYEQYF.

The CDR3 DNA sequence: TGTGCCAGCAGCAAGGAGGGGGCGGGCATCTCCTACGAGCAGTACTTC. This sequence encodes CASSKEGAGISYEQYF. The chain joins TRBV2 to TRBJ2-7, with D perhaps matching TRBD1 (7 bases). V dropped 6 bases and J dropped 0 bases, with 18 bases sitting between them. The CDR3 runs to 16 residues. Germline values: CDR1 SNHLY, CDR2 FYNNEI. The full variable domain, in which reference TRBV2 and TRBJ2-7 provide the parts outside the CDR3, is EPEVTQTPSHQVTQMGQEVILRCVPISNHLYFYWYRQILGQKVEFLVSFYNNEISEKSEIFDDQFSVERPDGSNFTLKIRSTKLEDSAMYFCASSKEGAGISYEQYFGPGTRLTVT.

This clone was seen once. This rearrangement joins TRBV28 to TRBJ2-7; D is undetermined. The germline V gene has CDR1 MDHEN and CDR2 SYDVKM. Trimming took 8 bases from V and 1 from J, leaving 12 bases between them. The length of the CDR3 is 13 residues. The CDR3 DNA reads TGTGCCAGCCGCGGAAGGGCGTCCTACGAGCAGTACTTC. Translated, it gives CASRGRASYEQYF.

The J gene is TRBJ2-2, the V gene TRBV19, with no clear D. V shed 1 base and J shed 2 bases, with 11 bases lying between them. Germline loops: CDR1 LNHDA, CDR2 SQIVND (reference sequence). This CDR3 is 16 amino acids long. The CDR3 protein is CASSIVATLNTGELFF. Here the CDR3 DNA reads TGTGCCAGTAGTATAGTGGCGACACTCAACACCGGGGAGCTGTTTTTT.

The chain combines TRBV20-1 with TRBJ2-1; no clear D gene. The CDR3 loop spans 11 amino acids. V shed 4 bases and J shed 10 bases, with 11 bases lying between them. CDR1 is DFQATT and CDR2 is SNEGSKA in the germline V gene (reference sequence). The CDR3 region is CSATLLREQFF. CDR3 in DNA: TGCAGTGCTACCTTACTCCGGGAGCAGTTCTTC.

The chain links TRBV5-5 to TRBJ1-4; TRBD1 agrees at 7 bases. With 5 bases clipped from V and 8 bases from J, the junction kept 6 bases outside the gene matches. CDR1 SGHKS and CDR2 YYEKEE come from the germline V gene (reference sequence). The CDR3 loop spans 13 amino acids. CDR3 nucleotide sequence: TGTGCCAGCAGTTACAGGGGAGAGGAAAAACTGTTTTTT. Its protein product is CASSYRGEEKLFF.

This clone has a single count. The V and J genes are TRBV19 and TRBJ2-1; TRBD2 aligns across 12 bases. V lost 4 bases, J lost 3 bases, and 1 base stayed unmatched. Germline V gives CDR1 LNHDA, CDR2 SQIVND (reference sequence). The CDR3 has 15 residues. The DNA of the CDR3 is TGTGCCAGTAGTAGGGGACTAGCGGGCTACAATGAGCAGTTCTTC. Its protein is CASSRGLAGYNEQFF.

This rearrangement joins TRBV18 to TRBJ1-1, with D tentatively TRBD1 (6 bases). The germline gives CDR1 KGHSH, CDR2 LQKENI. This CDR3 region has 14 residues. Deletions cut 1 base from V and 5 bases from J, with 11 bases between. Written as DNA, the CDR3 is TGTGCCAGCTCACCACTCACGCAGGGGACTGAAGCTTTCTTT. It translates to CASSPLTQGTEAFF.

This clone was recorded once. This chain links TRBV10-3 with TRBJ2-7; 10 bases map to TRBD1. The CDR3 has 14 residues. Germline V lookup: CDR1 ENHRY, CDR2 SYGVKD. V shed 6 bases, J shed 1 base, and the junction held 3 bases outside the gene matches. In DNA, the CDR3 is TGTGCCATCAGACGGGACAGGGGATCCTACGAGCAGTACTTC. Translating it yields CAIRRDRGSYEQYF.

The V call is TRBV27, the J call TRBJ2-7; 7 nucleotides agree with TRBD1. The J segment lost 2 bases and the V segment lost 5 bases, leaving 6 bases of the junction unmatched. This CDR3 spans 14 amino acids. CDR1 and CDR2 (germline): MNHEY, SMNVEV (reference sequence). The CDR3 spells CASSPGDSTYEQYF. CDR3 sequence (DNA): TGTGCCAGCAGTCCCGGGGACAGCACCTACGAGCAGTACTTC.

CDR3 sequence reads: CASAVSLSYEQYF. The CDR3 DNA reads as TGTGCCAGCGCGGTCTCACTTAGCTACGAGCAGTACTTC. The chain uses TRBV11-2 and TRBJ2-7; D gene uncertain. The CDR3 extends over 13 amino acids. Germline V gene sequence: CDR1 SGHAT, CDR2 FQNNGV. V was shortened by 8 bases and J by 3 bases, with 14 bases between the two germline ends.

The genes are TRBV5-1 and TRBJ1-1; D is ambiguous. V was pared by 1 base and J by 2 bases, with 6 bases between. Germline values: CDR1 SGHRS, CDR2 YFSETQ. This CDR3 has 13 amino acids. The CDR3 DNA is TGCGCCAGCAGCTTGTATCAAAACACTGAAGCTTTCTTT. Protein sequence: CASSLYQNTEAFF.

The chain uses TRBV27 and TRBJ2-7, with 7 bases aligning to TRBD2. Trimming removed 10 bases from V and 3 bases from J; junction bases left unmatched: 9. CDR1 MNHEY and CDR2 SMNVEV come from the germline V gene (reference sequence). This CDR3 is 13 amino acids long. CDR3 protein: CATRRAGVYEQYF. The CDR3 DNA reads TGTGCCACCCGGAGGGCGGGAGTCTACGAGCAGTACTTC.

The J gene is TRBJ2-5, the V gene TRBV2; the match to TRBD1 covers 7 bases. Trimming removed 4 bases from V and 1 base from J; junction bases left unmatched: 0. There are 13 residues in the CDR3. Germline CDR1 is SNHLY and CDR2 is FYNNEI. The CDR3 DNA follows: TGTGCCAGCAGTGGGGACAGCCAAGAGACCCAGTACTTC. It specifies CASSGDSQETQYF.

For this clone: Other DNA sequences within the sample encode an identical CDR3. The gene calls are TRBV27 and TRBJ1-6, with unresolved D. The CDR3 consists of 12 residues. Trimming took 3 bases from V and 5 from J, leaving 2 bases between them. Germline V lookup: CDR1 MNHEY, CDR2 SMNVEV (reference sequence). The CDR3 nucleotides are TGTGCCAGCAGTTTGAATAATTCACCCCTCCACTTT. Protein: CASSLNNSPLHF.

As for this clone: The sample has other DNA sequences that encode this CDR3 too. V is TRBV5-1 and J is TRBJ1-1, with D perhaps matching TRBD1 (6 bases). The CDR3 has 14 amino acids. Trimming pared 4 bases from V and 2 bases from J, leaving 12 bases between. Germline CDR1 and CDR2: SGHRS and YFSETQ. The DNA for the CDR3 is TGCGCCAGCAGCCTTGGGACATCAAACACTGAAGCTTTCTTT. Translating it yields CASSLGTSNTEAFF.

The rearrangement links TRBV30 to TRBJ1-4; D unclear. The CDR3 is 17 residues long. Germline V gene data show CDR1 as GTSNPN and CDR2 as SVGIG (reference sequence). The V and J ends lost 0 bases and 7 bases respectively, with 21 bases between them. The chain's CDR3 is CAWSVVSYSRQSEKLFF. The CDR3, as DNA: TGTGCCTGGAGTGTTGTCTCTTACAGTCGTCAAAGTGAAAAACTGTTTTTT. The entire variable domain, with the rest obtained from reference TRBV30 and TRBJ1-4, is as follows: SQTIHQWPATLVQPVGSPLSLECTVEGTSNPNLYWYRQAAGRGLQLLFYSVGIGQISSEVPQNLSASRPQDRQFILSSKKLLLSDSGFYLCAWSVVSYSRQSEKLFFGSGTQLSVL.

The sample holds one count of this clone. CDR3 in DNA: TGTGCCAGCAGCTCTATAGCGGGGGACACAGATACGCAGTATTTT. Protein: CASSSIAGDTDTQYF. The J gene is TRBJ2-3, the V gene TRBV7-3; 9 nucleotides line up with TRBD2. The ends lost 4 bases at V and 2 bases at J; junction bases unmatched: 4. The length of the CDR3 is 15 residues. Germline V CDR1 and CDR2: SGHTA, FQGTGA.

J is TRBJ1-4 and V is TRBV28, with D perhaps TRBD1 (5 bases). Trimming stripped 5 bases from V and 7 bases from J, with 17 bases between. The length of the CDR3 is 15 residues. In germline, CDR1 is MDHEN, CDR2 SYDVKM. This CDR3 is CASSPPRGEGEKLFF. The DNA for the CDR3 is TGTGCCAGCAGTCCACCCCGGGGGGAGGGTGAAAAACTGTTTTTT.

Regarding this clone: The same CDR3 arises from other DNA sequences in this sample as well. This chain uses TRBV30 with TRBJ2-3; D is unresolved. This CDR3 spans 12 amino acids. Germline assignment: CDR1 GTSNPN and CDR2 SVGIG (reference sequence). Trimming left V 4 bases short and J 0 bases short, with 5 bases between. CDR3 sequence (DNA): TGTGCCTGGATTCGTAGCACAGATACGCAGTATTTT. This gives the protein CAWIRSTDTQYF.

Notes on this clone: This specimen includes other DNA sequences encoding the same CDR3. The V and J genes are TRBV6-5 and TRBJ1-5; TRBD1 might be the D (5 bases). Germline V gene sequence: CDR1 MNHEY, CDR2 SVGAGI. Trimming shortened V by 5 bases and J by 3 bases, and 8 bases separated the two germline ends. The CDR3 totals 13 residues. The CDR3 region is CASSPGLNQPQHF. The DNA of the CDR3 is TGTGCCAGCAGTCCAGGGCTCAATCAGCCCCAGCATTTT.